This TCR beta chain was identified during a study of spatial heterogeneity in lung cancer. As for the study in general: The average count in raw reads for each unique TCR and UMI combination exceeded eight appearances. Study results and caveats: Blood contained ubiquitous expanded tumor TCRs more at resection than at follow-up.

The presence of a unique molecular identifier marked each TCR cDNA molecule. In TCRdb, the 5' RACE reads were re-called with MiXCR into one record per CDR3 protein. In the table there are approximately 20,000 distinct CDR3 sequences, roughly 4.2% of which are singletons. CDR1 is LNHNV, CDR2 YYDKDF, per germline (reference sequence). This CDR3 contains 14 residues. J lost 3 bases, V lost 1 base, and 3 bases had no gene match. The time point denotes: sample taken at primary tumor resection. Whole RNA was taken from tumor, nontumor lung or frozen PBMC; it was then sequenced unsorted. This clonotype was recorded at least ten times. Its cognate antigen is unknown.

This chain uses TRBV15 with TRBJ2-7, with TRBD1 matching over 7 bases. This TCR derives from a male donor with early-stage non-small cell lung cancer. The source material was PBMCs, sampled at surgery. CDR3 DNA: TGTGCCACCAGCAGAGCCGGGACAGACTACGAGCAGTACTTC. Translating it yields CATSRAGTDYEQYF. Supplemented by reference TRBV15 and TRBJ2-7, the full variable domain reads DAMVIQNPRYQVTQFGKPVTLSCSQTLNHNVMYWYQQKSSQAPKLLFHYYDKDFNNEADTPDNFQSRRPNTSFCFLDIRSPGLGDTAMYLCATSRAGTDYEQYFGPGTRLTVT.